These 28 T cell receptor beta chains share one sample of origin, sequenced in a study of human T cells and chemical hapten exposure. One entry per CDR3 protein results from TCRdb running MiXCR on the RACE reads. The sample carries under 200,000 distinct CDR3 sequences, around 30% recorded once. Time point denoted: pre-sensitization, week 0. Indicated treatment: therapeutic diphenylcyclopropenone sensitization with weekly scalp DPC. The sample in question was whole blood, obtained in connection with sensitization to the hapten diphenylcyclopropenone (DPC). Every receptor here comes from a woman in her twenties or thirties with alopecia areata. Some clones in this sample may be carry-over from other donors' samples.

As DNA, the CDR3 is TGCGCCAGCAGCTTGGGGAGAAACCAAGAGACCCAGTACTTC. Translating it yields CASSLGRNQETQYF. The chain carries TRBV5-1 and TRBJ2-5; D is undetermined. This CDR3 contains 14 residues. Trimming stripped 0 bases from V and 0 bases from J, with 6 bases between. The germline V gene has CDR1 SGHRS and CDR2 YFSETQ.

The J gene is TRBJ1-1, the V gene TRBV5-1; perhaps TRBD1 as D (6 bases). The CDR3 extends over 15 amino acids. Deletions cut 2 bases from V and 2 bases from J, with 13 bases between. Germline V gene lookup returns CDR1 SGHRS and CDR2 YFSETQ. The CDR3 coding sequence is TGCGCCAGCAGCTTACAGGGAGGGTTTAACACTGAAGCTTTCTTT. Its protein is CASSLQGGFNTEAFF.

This chain connects TRBV30 to TRBJ1-4; TRBD1 matches at 7 bases. CDR1 GTSNPN and CDR2 SVGIG come from the germline V gene (reference sequence). Trimming at V came to 1 base and at J to 8 bases, leaving 4 bases not matched to a gene. The CDR3 has 13 residues. CDR3 loop: CAWSEGASEKLFF. The CDR3 DNA sequence: TGTGCCTGGAGTGAGGGGGCTAGCGAAAAACTGTTTTTT.

The chain has TRBV7-2 and TRBJ2-5; 9 bases fit TRBD2. After removal of 5 bases from V and 5 bases from J, the junction contained 18 bases not matched to a gene. Germline-derived CDR1 and CDR2 are SGHTA and FQGNSA. The CDR3 has 18 residues. CDR3 bases: TGTGCCAGCAGCCTCCACTGGGCGGGGGGGCCTGTTCAGGAGACCCAGTACTTC. Its translation is CASSLHWAGGPVQETQYF.

V usage is TRBV6-2 or TRBV6-3 and J usage is TRBJ2-3; TRBD2 matches 9 bases. This CDR3 has 19 amino acids. The J segment lost 5 bases and the V segment lost 5 bases, leaving 20 bases of the junction unmatched. In germline, CDR1 is MNHEY, CDR2 SVGEGT. This chain's CDR3 is CASSAMVVFVSGRKDTQYF. The CDR3 bases are TGTGCCAGCAGTGCAATGGTCGTCTTCGTAAGCGGGAGGAAAGATACGCAGTATTTT.

This clonotype was seen more than once but under ten times. The chain recombines TRBV27 with TRBJ1-2, with D hard to call. This CDR3 is built from 14 residues. From germline, CDR1 is MNHEY and CDR2 SMNVEV (reference sequence). V was cut by 3 bases and J by 0 bases, with 8 bases left in between. The CDR3: CASSFLNTNYGYTF. The CDR3 bases are TGTGCCAGCAGTTTTTTGAATACTAACTATGGCTACACCTTC.

This clonotype was seen only a few times. The chain joins TRBV5-1 to TRBJ1-2; possibly TRBD1 for D (6 bases). The ends were cut back, 1 base at V and 6 bases at J, with 22 bases in the middle. CDR1 and CDR2 (germline): SGHRS, YFSETQ. This CDR3 is 17 amino acids long. Written as DNA, the CDR3 is TGCGCCAGCAGCTTGTCGGCCAGGGGTTCGGAATCGGATGGCTACACCTTC. The encoded protein is CASSLSARGSESDGYTF.

This clonotype was counted between two and nine times. One end of the junction is discordant with germline, which a read error may explain. The rearrangement uses TRBV7-7 and TRBJ1-2, with a weak D call TRBD1 (6 bases). The germline V gene encodes CDR1 SSHAT and CDR2 FNYEAQ (reference sequence). The CDR3 spans 14 residues. CDR3 sequence reads: CASSSSHTGSVNTF. The DNA for the CDR3 is TGTGCTAGCAGCTCGTCCCACACAGGGTCCGTAAACACCTTC.

The table lists this clonotype with a count of one. The chain carries TRBV28 and TRBJ2-7; 7 positions match TRBD1. This CDR3 region has 15 residues. The trim removed 2 bases at V and 3 bases at J, leaving 7 bases unmatched. Germline CDR1 MDHEN, CDR2 SYDVKM. The DNA of the CDR3 is TGTGCCAGCAGTTTACCCGGGACAGCCCTCTACGAGCAGTACTTC. Translated, it gives CASSLPGTALYEQYF.

With respect to this clonotype: Germline is not matched at one junction end, which may reflect a read error. The gene calls are TRBV29-1 and TRBJ2-1; D not certain. The CDR3 runs to 12 residues. Germline V gene sequence: CDR1 SQVTM, CDR2 ANQGSEA. CDR3: CSVDLEPNQQFF. CDR3 nucleotide sequence: TGCAGCGTTGATCTGGAACCCAATCAGCAGTTCTTC.

This clonotype occurred a few times. The chain joins TRBV5-1 to TRBJ1-1; the match to TRBD1 covers 7 bases. The CDR3 totals 15 residues. Germline-derived CDR1 and CDR2 are SGHRS and YFSETQ. V gave up 2 bases and J gave up 4 bases; unmatched junction bases: 8. The CDR3 coding sequence is TGCGCCAGCAGCTTTTCGCGGACAGGAGGCACTGAAGCTTTCTTT. Protein sequence: CASSFSRTGGTEAFF.

The V call is TRBV9, the J call TRBJ2-3, with TRBD2 identical over 9 bases. Germline trimming cut 4 bases from V and 0 bases from J; bases unmatched to any gene: 3. The CDR3 runs 15 residues. Per germline, CDR1 SGDLS and CDR2 YYNGEE. CDR3 region: CASSYTSGSTDTQYF. CDR3 nucleotides: TGTGCCAGCAGCTATACTAGCGGGAGCACAGATACGCAGTATTTT. Based on the CDR3 plus reference TRBV9 and TRBJ2-3, the full variable domain is DSGVTQTPKHLITATGQRVTLRCSPRSGDLSVYWYQQSLDQGLQFLIQYYNGEERAKGNILERFSAQQFPDLHSELNLSSLELGDSALYFCASSYTSGSTDTQYFGPGTRLTVL.

The V and J genes are TRBV29-1 and TRBJ2-2; 12 bases are shared with TRBD2. The length of the CDR3 is 17 residues. Germline CDR1 reads SQVTM; CDR2 reads ANQGSEA. Trimming cost V 3 bases and J 4 bases; bases outside gene matches: 9. DNA of the CDR3: TGCAGCGTTGATAGGGAACTAGCGGGAGGTTTCACCGGGGAGCTGTTTTTT. Amino acid sequence: CSVDRELAGGFTGELFF.

This clonotype was seen a few times. The chain couples TRBV5-1 to TRBJ1-2; 8 nucleotides match TRBD1. V was clipped by 4 bases and J by 3 bases; unmatched bases: 11. This CDR3 has 16 residues. Germline V gives CDR1 SGHRS, CDR2 YFSETQ. This chain's CDR3 is CASSQDSGGAYYGYTF. The CDR3 DNA follows: TGCGCCAGCAGCCAAGACTCAGGGGGCGCGTACTATGGCTACACCTTC. The complete variable domain, with remaining parts taken from reference TRBV5-1 and TRBJ1-2, reads KAGVTQTPRYLIKTRGQQVTLSCSPISGHRSVSWYQQTPGQGLQFLFEYFSETQRNKGNFPGRFSGRQFSNSRSEMNVSTLELGDSALYLCASSQDSGGAYYGYTFGSGTRLTVV.

The chain couples TRBV20-1 to TRBJ2-7; D gene unclear. The length of the CDR3 is 14 residues. Per the germline V gene, CDR1 is DFQATT and CDR2 is SNEGSKA (reference sequence). Trimming stripped 3 bases from V and 0 bases from J, with 12 bases between. CDR3: CSASNVASSYEQYF. DNA for the CDR3: TGCAGTGCTAGTAATGTAGCTTCCTCCTACGAGCAGTACTTC.

In this sample, this clonotype turned up a few times. The chain recombines TRBV20-1 with TRBJ1-2; D is undetermined. Germline CDR1 is DFQATT and CDR2 is SNEGSKA (reference sequence). Trimming left V 3 bases short and J 2 bases short, with 10 bases between. CDR3 length equals 13 residues. CDR3: CSASGGGNYGYTF. Written as DNA, the CDR3 is TGCAGTGCTAGCGGCGGCGGCAACTATGGCTACACCTTC.

This clonotype has just a few counts. The rearrangement links TRBV6-6 to TRBJ2-5; D unresolved. CDR3 length equals 14 residues. The V end was cut by 1 base, the J end by 2 bases, with 8 bases between. Germline CDR1 and CDR2: MNHNY and SVGAGI (reference sequence). The CDR3 DNA reads as TGTGCCAGCAGTTACTTGGGATTACAAGAGACCCAGTACTTC. It translates to CASSYLGLQETQYF.

The rearrangement joins TRBV5-1 to TRBJ2-7, with D possibly matching TRBD2 (5 bases). Germline V gene data show CDR1 as SGHRS and CDR2 as YFSETQ. The CDR3 covers 15 residues. The V and J ends lost 0 bases and 4 bases respectively, with 14 bases between them. CDR3 nucleotide sequence: TGCGCCAGCAGCTTGGGGGTCGGGGTTATGTACGAGCAGTACTTC. It yields the protein CASSLGVGVMYEQYF.

CDR3 in amino acids: CSVGQDSNQPQHF. As DNA, the CDR3 is TGCAGCGTAGGACAGGATAGCAATCAGCCCCAGCATTTT. The genes are TRBV29-1 and TRBJ1-5, with 7 bases that match TRBD1. Germline CDR1 reads SQVTM; CDR2 reads ANQGSEA. CDR3 length: 13 amino acids. Trimming removed 6 bases from V and 0 bases from J; junction bases left unmatched: 2.

This clonotype showed up just a few times. This chain connects TRBV28 to TRBJ2-7; 7 bases align to TRBD1. Per germline, CDR1 MDHEN and CDR2 SYDVKM. With V trimmed by 8 bases and J by 2 bases, 9 bases remained unmatched. This CDR3 is built from 14 residues. The CDR3, as DNA: TGTGCCAGCCTGCCCGGGCAGGGGGCCTACGAGCAGTACTTC. This encodes CASLPGQGAYEQYF. Looking up the rest from reference TRBV28 and TRBJ2-7 gives the full variable domain: DVKVTQSSRYLVKRTGEKVFLECVQDMDHENMFWYRQDPGLGLRLIYFSYDVKMKEKGDIPEGYSVSREKKERFSLILESASTNQTSMYLCASLPGQGAYEQYFGPGTRLTVT.

The chain joins TRBV10-1 to TRBJ1-2; 7 nucleotides match TRBD1. The trim removed 4 bases at V and 4 bases at J, leaving 3 bases unmatched. The germline CDR1 and CDR2 sequences are WNHNN and SYGVQD (reference sequence). The CDR3 contains 13 residues. The CDR3 loop reads CASSAQGSYGYTF. CDR3 sequence (DNA): TGCGCCAGCAGTGCACAGGGGTCCTATGGCTACACCTTC.

There are a few counts of this clonotype. V is TRBV5-1 and J is TRBJ2-1; TRBD2 matches 10 bases. V lost 0 bases and J lost 9; bases outside the gene matches: 6. Germline lookup yields CDR1 SGHRS and CDR2 YFSETQ. This CDR3 is 15 amino acids long. CDR3 protein: CASSLGLAGESEQFF. The CDR3 region has the DNA TGCGCCAGCAGCTTGGGGCTAGCGGGAGAGAGTGAGCAGTTCTTC.

V usage is TRBV7-8 and J usage is TRBJ2-5; D gene unclear. Germline V lookup: CDR1 SGHVS, CDR2 FQNEAQ. This CDR3 is built from 14 residues. V was shortened by 5 bases and J by 3 bases, with 13 bases between the two germline ends. This CDR3 is CASSPLYTEETQYF. The CDR3 nucleotides are TGTGCCAGCAGCCCACTATACACTGAAGAGACCCAGTACTTC.

The chain employs TRBV7-9 and TRBJ2-7; TRBD2 agrees at 10 bases. Trimming took 5 bases from V and 5 from J; bases not matched to a gene: 12. Germline CDR1 SEHNR, CDR2 FQNEAQ (reference sequence). The CDR3 runs 16 residues. This CDR3 reads CASSRGSGRASDEQYF. DNA of the CDR3: TGTGCCAGCAGCCGCGGGAGCGGGAGGGCCTCGGACGAGCAGTACTTC.

This clonotype was found a few times. This rearrangement joins TRBV7-2 to TRBJ2-5; tentatively, D is TRBD2 (6 bases). Germline CDR1 is SGHTA and CDR2 is FQGNSA. V was shortened by 5 bases and J by 2 bases, with 15 bases between the two germline ends. The CDR3 loop spans 15 amino acids. CDR3 sequence (DNA): TGTGCCAGCAGCCGGAGGAGGGCCACACAAGAGACCCAGTACTTC. The encoded protein is CASSRRRATQETQYF.

In its sample, this clonotype was seen a few times. The chain joins TRBV20-1 to TRBJ2-1; D gene uncertain. The CDR3 has 13 amino acids. V lost 0 bases and J lost 4, with 7 bases in between. From germline, CDR1 is DFQATT and CDR2 SNEGSKA (reference sequence). CDR3 coding DNA: TGCAGTGCTAGAGATCTCAGATACAATGAGCAGTTCTTC. As protein: CSARDLRYNEQFF.

This clonotype was picked up one time. A junction boundary mismatches the germline segment, possibly from a read error. V and J are TRBV6-5 and TRBJ2-1; 9 bases are shared with TRBD1. The CDR3 runs 12 residues. CDR1 and CDR2 (germline): MNHEY, SVGAGI. The CDR3 nucleotides read TGTGCCAGCAGCAACAGGGGGCCACTTCTGGTCTTC. This sequence encodes CASSNRGPLLVF.

The V gene is TRBV9, the J gene TRBJ1-5; the match to TRBD1 covers 8 bases. This CDR3 is built from 15 residues. The ends lost 2 bases at V and 4 bases at J; junction bases unmatched: 5. Germline V lookup: CDR1 SGDLS, CDR2 YYNGEE. The CDR3 is CASSVGQGANQPQHF. For the CDR3, the DNA is TGTGCCAGCAGCGTGGGGCAGGGGGCAAATCAGCCCCAGCATTTT.